The 12 T cell receptor beta chains given below trace back to one sample, sequenced in a study of control samples from healthy donors and cancer patients. Using immunoSEQ multiplex PCR, the repertoire was profiled, and TCRdb retains in-frame clones only, with some absent. The sample comprises around 180,000 clones, approximately 91% of which are singletons, and just over 2% rests with the top ten. The material sequenced was blood. Source of these receptors: a woman aged 40 to 55 in good health.

The chain couples TRBV7-6 to TRBJ1-6, with D tentatively TRBD1 (6 bases). The CDR3 totals 14 residues. The ends were cut back, 2 bases at V and 10 bases at J, with 12 bases in the middle. CDR1 and CDR2 from the germline V gene are SGHVS and FNYEAQ. The CDR3 sequence is CASSLTGGESPLHF. CDR3 sequence (DNA): TGTGCCAGCAGCTTAACCGGGGGCGAATCACCCCTCCACTTT.

This rearrangement joins TRBV3-1 (or the pseudogene TRBV3-2) to TRBJ2-1; D is ambiguous. The CDR3 length is 16 residues. V was shortened by 0 bases and J by 2 bases, with 11 bases between the two germline ends. The germline gives CDR1 LGHDT, CDR2 YNNKEL (reference sequence). CDR3 DNA sequence: TGTGCCAGCAGCCAAGAGGCCCGGCACGCCTACAATGAGCAGTTCTTC. This sequence encodes CASSQEARHAYNEQFF.

V gene TRBV25-1 combines with J gene TRBJ1-1; no clear D gene. The CDR3 extends over 12 amino acids. Germline lookup yields CDR1 MGHDK and CDR2 SYGVNS. V lost 0 bases and J 14 bases, leaving 13 bases between the germline ends. The CDR3 reads CASSEYSKPLFF. The DNA of the CDR3 is TGTGCCAGCAGTGAATACTCTAAACCATTATTCTTT.

This clone has a single count. The chain employs TRBV18 and TRBJ2-5, with 11 bases lining up with TRBD2. The CDR3 runs to 15 residues. Looked up from germline, CDR1 is KGHSH and CDR2 is LQKENI. V dropped 3 bases and J dropped 7; count of bases not matched to a gene: 7. The CDR3 DNA sequence: TGTGCCAGCTCACCTTCCGGGACTAGCGGTGTGACCCAGTACTTC. It yields the protein CASSPSGTSGVTQYF.

This clone was counted between two and nine times. The gene calls are TRBV10-1 and TRBJ1-4, with a tentative D call TRBD1 (5 bases). The CDR3 has 14 residues. The V end was cut by 0 bases, the J end by 13 bases, with 15 bases between. Germline CDR1 is WNHNN and CDR2 is SYGVQD (reference sequence). This CDR3 reads CASSESMGRGGLFF. The CDR3 DNA is TGCGCCAGCAGTGAGTCGATGGGCCGCGGGGGACTGTTTTTT.

The genes are TRBV5-6 and TRBJ1-4; the D gene is possibly TRBD1 (6 bases). The V end lost 0 bases, the J end lost 10 bases, and 19 bases lay between the germline ends. The germline V gene encodes CDR1 SGHDT and CDR2 YYEEEE. CDR3 length: 16 residues. CDR3 bases: TGTGCCAGCAGCTTGGCCTCGGGGGGCGCCTTGGGAAAACTGTTTTTT. As protein: CASSLASGGALGKLFF.

This rearrangement joins TRBV16 to TRBJ1-2, with unresolved D. The ends were cut back, 5 bases at V and 6 bases at J, with 19 bases in the middle. CDR1 and CDR2 from the germline V gene are KGHSY and FQNENV. The CDR3 totals 15 residues. The CDR3 here is CASSNTWAFENGYTF. The CDR3 nucleotides are TGTGCCAGCAGCAATACCTGGGCGTTTGAAAATGGCTACACCTTC.

The CDR3, as DNA: TGTGCCAGCGCTCACAGACAAGACTCTGGAAACACCATATATTTT. Translating it yields CASAHRQDSGNTIYF. V usage is TRBV21-1 and J usage is TRBJ1-3; TRBD1, the D gene given by the table, was not confirmed from the DNA. TRBV21-1 is a known pseudogene. The CDR3 has 15 amino acids.

Only one count was recorded for this clone. The chain recombines TRBV18 with TRBJ2-7; no reliable D call. Germline-derived CDR1 and CDR2 are KGHSH and LQKENI. This CDR3 region has 11 residues. V shed 2 bases and J shed 6 bases, with 5 bases lying between them. The CDR3 loop reads CASSPKVEQYF. The CDR3 nucleotides read TGTGCCAGCTCACCAAAAGTCGAGCAGTACTTC.

The rearrangement links TRBV29-1 to TRBJ2-7; 7 bases are shared with TRBD1. The CDR3 has 14 amino acids. V was pared by 5 bases and J by 0 bases, with 7 bases of the junction left unmatched. Germline V CDR1 and CDR2: SQVTM, ANQGSEA. CDR3 protein: CSVMTRDSSYEQYF. As DNA, the CDR3 is TGCAGCGTTATGACCCGGGACAGCTCCTACGAGCAGTACTTC.

The chain employs TRBV5-1 and TRBJ2-2; TRBD2 might be the D (6 bases). The CDR3 length is 13 residues. The germline V and J ends were trimmed by 4 bases and 6 bases, with 10 bases remaining between them. Germline V gene lookup returns CDR1 SGHRS and CDR2 YFSETQ. The CDR3 DNA is TGCGCCAGCAGCCGAGGAGGGTCCGGGGAGCTGTTTTTT. This gives the protein CASSRGGSGELFF.

The gene calls are TRBV10-3 and TRBJ1-2; D is uncertain. Trimming took 2 bases from V and 6 from J, leaving 4 bases between them. Per germline, CDR1 ENHRY and CDR2 SYGVKD. The CDR3 has 11 amino acids. The DNA for the CDR3 is TGTGCCATCAGTGAGCTTGATGGCTACACCTTC. This translates into CAISELDGYTF.